This TCR beta chain was sequenced in a study of T-cell reconstitution after alpha-beta-depleted transplantation in children. TCRbeta library construction was performed incorporating unique molecular identifiers. TCRdb called the PCR reads again in MiXCR, with one record for every CDR3 protein. The sample includes approximately 520,000 distinct CDR3 sequences, approximately 29% of them seen just once. CDR1 SQVTM and CDR2 ANQGSEA come from the germline V gene. V was clipped by 3 bases and J by 14 bases; unmatched bases: 13. There are 14 residues in the CDR3. A note on this clonotype: Being one base from a much bigger clone, this may be a read error.

The clonotype was recovered from a human donor who donated a stem cell graft to a child with aplastic anemia. This sequence joins TRBV29-1 and TRBJ1-5; TRBD1 matches 10 bases. Sample: PBMCs from the stem cell graft donor, taken from the stem cell graft. This chain's CDR3 is CSVDPGTGALCEHF. For the CDR3, the DNA is TGCAGCGTTGATCCCGGGACAGGGGCCTTATGTGAGCATTTT.